The entry below gives a single T cell receptor (beta chain) sequence along with its context. The source of the sample is a study of patients and donors after allogeneic stem cell transplantation. CDR1 is DFQATT and CDR2 is SNEGSKA in the germline V gene (reference sequence). The CDR3 is 15 residues long. V trimming: 6 bases; J trimming: 8 bases; junction bases outside the gene matches: 11. TCRdb itself ran the RT-PCR reads through MiXCR, one entry per CDR3 protein. Of a few hundred thousand distinct CDR3 sequences listed, about 38% are singletons. Sequencing used blood, either unsorted or a sorted T cell fraction (not recorded which). This sequence originates from a human donor who was either an allogeneic HSCT recipient or a stem cell or donor lymphocyte infusion donor (not recorded which). It is not recorded whose cells these are; they may come from a transplant donor. The chain employs TRBV20-1 and TRBJ2-1; TRBD1 agrees at 12 bases. The DNA for the CDR3 is TGCAGTGCCATTCTCCGGGACAGGGGGCTTGATGAGCAGTTCTTC. Translated: CSAILRDRGLDEQFF.